Listed below are T cell receptor beta chains from one sample, sequenced in a study of vaccination and CD4 T cells after COVID-19. Antigens of these TCRs are unknown. TCRdb re-called the PCR reads through MiXCR, storing one row per CDR3 protein. Here the sample spans approximately 13,000 distinct CDR3 sequences, around 40% being singletons. Sample: CD4+ T cells from blood, cultured in vitro. These receptors were collected from a human donor who had recovered from COVID-19. Both conserved end residues are part of each CDR3. D genes are given only for firm matches. The size field is filled for only some rows; it gives once, few, many or a size class.

V gene	J gene	clone size	D gene	CDR3 protein	CDR3 DNA
TRBV27	TRBJ2-3	-	-	CASSPPGLASSTDTQYF	TGTGCCAGCAGTCCTCCGGGACTCGCATCTAGCACAGATACGCAGTATTTT
TRBV6-1	TRBJ2-5	-	TRBD2	CASSLGTSGQETQYF	TGTGCCAGCAGCCTAGGGACTAGCGGGCAAGAGACCCAGTACTTC
TRBV7-2	TRBJ1-5	-	-	CASSLSNQPQHF	TGTGCCAGCAGCCTTAGCAATCAGCCCCAGCATTTT
TRBV7-8	TRBJ2-7	few	-	CASSYSGWVASSYEQYF	TGTGCCAGCAGCTATTCGGGATGGGTGGCGAGCTCCTACGAGCAGTACTTC
TRBV19	TRBJ1-5	medium-sized	TRBD1	CASSIRDRGGNQPQHF	TGTGCCAGTAGTATCCGGGACAGGGGGGGCAATCAGCCCCAGCATTTT
TRBV7-2	TRBJ2-3	-	TRBD2	CASSLFGSGRADTQYF	TGTGCCAGCAGCTTATTCGGTAGCGGGAGGGCTGATACGCAGTATTTT
TRBV10-3	TRBJ2-1	-	TRBD2	CAIRVTLAGGNNEQFF	TGTGCCATCAGAGTAACCTTAGCGGGAGGTAACAATGAGCAGTTCTTC
TRBV28	TRBJ1-5	-	-	CASSLSGRTQPQHF	TGTGCCAGCAGTTTATCAGGGAGGACTCAGCCCCAGCATTTT
TRBV7-8	TRBJ1-6	few	TRBD1	CASSTRQGFTSSPLHF	TGTGCCAGCAGCACCCGACAGGGTTTCACAAGTTCACCCCTCCACTTT
TRBV20-1	TRBJ1-2	medium-sized	-	CSATDKNYGYTF	TGCAGTGCTACCGACAAGAACTATGGCTACACCTTC
TRBV28	TRBJ1-5	-	-	CASRRDRYQPQHF	TGTGCCAGCAGACGAGACAGGTATCAGCCCCAGCATTTT
TRBV20-1	TRBJ2-7	-	-	CSAPSDTYEQYF	TGCAGTGCTCCAAGTGACACGTACGAGCAGTACTTC
TRBV28	TRBJ1-2	-	-	CASSDPGGGYTF	TGTGCCAGCAGTGACCCAGGCGGAGGCTACACCTTC
TRBV4-2	TRBJ2-4	-	-	CAGVVVPNIQYF	TGTGCCGGTGTAGTCGTTCCGAACATTCAGTACTTC
TRBV30	TRBJ1-5	-	-	CAWSVPAGWYSNQPQHF	TGTGCCTGGAGTGTACCGGCCGGCTGGTATAGCAATCAGCCCCAGCATTTT
TRBV28	TRBJ1-2	-	TRBD1	CASSRDRADYTF	TGTGCCAGCAGTAGGGACAGGGCCGACTACACCTTC
TRBV20-1	TRBJ1-1	-	-	CSARAARVSFEAFF	TGCAGTGCTAGAGCTGCACGCGTATCATTCGAAGCTTTCTTT
TRBV20-1	TRBJ1-5	few	TRBD1	CSARQQGYTRDQPQHF	TGCAGTGCCCGACAACAGGGGTATACTCGGGATCAGCCCCAGCATTTT
TRBV6-4	TRBJ1-5	few	-	CASSASGNGNQPQHF	TGTGCCAGCAGTGCGTCAGGGAATGGCAATCAGCCCCAGCATTTT
TRBV2	TRBJ1-6	few	-	CASSEGWASSYNSPLHF	TGTGCCAGCAGTGAGGGGTGGGCGAGCTCCTATAATTCACCCCTCCACTTT
TRBV28	TRBJ1-2	few	TRBD1	CASRAGQVNYGYTF	TGTGCCAGCAGGGCGGGACAGGTTAACTATGGCTACACCTTC
TRBV20-1	TRBJ2-5	few	-	CSARDWAVETQYF	TGCAGTGCTAGAGATTGGGCAGTAGAGACCCAGTACTTC
TRBV30	TRBJ2-3	-	TRBD2	CAWGTPAGGPLGTDTQYF	TGTGCCTGGGGGACCCCTGCGGGAGGACCCCTCGGCACAGATACGCAGTATTTT
TRBV28	TRBJ1-3	few	-	CASSFGGGSGNTIYF	TGTGCCAGCAGTTTCGGGGGGGGCTCTGGAAACACCATATATTTT
TRBV5-1	TRBJ1-6	few	-	CASSLRGDNSPLHF	TGCGCCAGCAGCTTGAGGGGTGACAATTCACCCCTCCACTTT
TRBV28	TRBJ2-7	once	-	CASSLPAGSYEQYF	TGTGCCAGCAGTTTACCCGCTGGCTCCTACGAGCAGTACTTC
TRBV27	TRBJ2-3	-	TRBD2	CASSFLTSGRNGYRLTDTQYF	TGTGCCAGCAGCTTCCTGACTAGCGGGAGAAATGGATATAGGCTCACAGATACGCAGTATTTT
TRBV7-9	TRBJ2-1	few	-	CASSRGTDSSYNEQFF	TGTGCCAGCAGCCGGGGGACAGATAGCTCCTACAATGAGCAGTTCTTC
TRBV4-2	TRBJ1-5	-	-	CASSQDTASNQPQHF	TGTGCCAGCAGCCAAGATACAGCCAGCAATCAGCCCCAGCATTTT
TRBV1	TRBJ2-3	-	-	CTSSQDLPESTDTQYF	TGCACCAGCAGCCAAGATCTTCCGGAGAGCACAGATACGCAGTATTTT
TRBV6-5	TRBJ2-7	-	-	CASSSGPRFSYEQYF	TGTGCCAGCAGTTCAGGTCCGAGGTTCTCCTACGAGCAGTACTTC
TRBV28	TRBJ1-2	few	TRBD1	CASSKEGQGFGYTF	TGTGCCAGCAGTAAGGAAGGACAGGGCTTCGGCTACACCTTC
TRBV20-1	TRBJ2-3	-	-	CSARDPRLSSTDTQYF	TGCAGTGCTAGAGACCCTAGGCTTTCTAGCACAGATACGCAGTATTTT
TRBV6-5	TRBJ1-2	-	-	CASSYVMGGRNYGYTF	TGTGCCAGCAGTTACGTGATGGGGGGGCGAAACTATGGCTACACCTTC
TRBV30	TRBJ1-5	few	-	CAWSRGRSNQPQHF	TGTGCCTGGAGTCGGGGGCGTAGCAATCAGCCCCAGCATTTT
TRBV6-2/TRBV6-3	TRBJ1-1	few	-	CASSYSMRGAHTEAFF	TGTGCCAGCAGTTACTCGATGCGGGGGGCCCACACTGAAGCTTTCTTT
TRBV10-3	TRBJ2-3	-	-	CATRVAASTDTQYF	TGTGCCACCCGGGTGGCTGCTAGCACAGATACGCAGTATTTT
TRBV7-2	TRBJ2-7	-	-	CASSSRRSSYEQYF	TGTGCCAGCAGCTCCCGACGAAGCTCCTACGAGCAGTACTTC
TRBV28	TRBJ1-1	-	TRBD1	CASSLVQGAGTEAFF	TGTGCCAGCAGTTTGGTACAGGGGGCTGGTACTGAAGCTTTCTTT
TRBV4-2	TRBJ2-7	-	-	CASSQDRYEQYF	TGTGCCAGCAGCCAAGATAGGTACGAGCAGTACTTC
TRBV7-9	TRBJ1-5	few	-	CASSLLRGSSNQPQHF	TGTGCCAGCAGCTTATTGAGGGGGAGTAGCAATCAGCCCCAGCATTTT